This passage covers 21 T cell receptor beta chains from one sample sequenced in a study of cytomegalovirus exposure and HLA in healthy donors. Clones were read by immunoSEQ multiplex PCR, and TCRdb kept only the in-frame ones, dropping some. The data hold over 200,000 clones, with roughly 83% observed a single time. What was sequenced was PBMCs. These receptors were taken from a woman aged 30 to 39 in good health and CMV-seropositive.

The chain joins TRBV6-1 to TRBJ2-7; D remains unclear. Germline CDR1 and CDR2: MNHNS and SASEGT. This CDR3 spans 12 amino acids. V lost 4 bases, J lost 2 bases, and 6 bases lay in between. CDR3 sequence: CASSVGTYEQYF. CDR3 nucleotides: TGTGCCAGCAGTGTGGGCACCTACGAGCAGTACTTC.

Here the CDR3 DNA reads TGTGCCACCAGCAGAGAACGACAGGGCACAGATACGCAGTATTTT. It codes for CATSRERQGTDTQYF. The chain recombines TRBV15 with TRBJ2-3, with D possibly being TRBD1 (6 bases). The CDR3 sequence is 15 residues long. V dropped 0 bases and J dropped 1 base, with 8 bases sitting between them. Germline values: CDR1 LNHNV, CDR2 YYDKDF (reference sequence).

The chain uses TRBV4-1 and TRBJ1-1, with D maybe TRBD1 (5 bases). The CDR3 runs 16 residues. Trimming took 3 bases from V and 0 from J, leaving 14 bases between them. Germline V gene lookup returns CDR1 MGHRA and CDR2 YSYEKL. CDR3: CASSHNDRGMNTEAFF. Written as DNA, the CDR3 is TGCGCCAGCAGCCATAACGACAGAGGTATGAACACTGAAGCTTTCTTT.

The V and J genes are TRBV9 and TRBJ1-5; D is uncertain. CDR3 length equals 13 residues. Trimming left V 1 base short and J 5 bases short, with 7 bases between. Germline-derived CDR1 and CDR2 are SGDLS and YYNGEE. This CDR3 is CASSVSGDQPQHF. In nucleotides, the CDR3 is TGTGCCAGCAGCGTATCCGGAGATCAGCCCCAGCATTTT.

This clone was counted a few times. The CDR3 loop reads CSAWAGGEAFF. CDR3 nucleotides: TGCAGCGCCTGGGCGGGGGGCGAAGCTTTCTTT. This chain links TRBV29-1 with TRBJ1-1, with D tentatively TRBD1 (6 bases). Deletions cut 7 bases from V and 8 bases from J, with 14 bases between. Germline loops: CDR1 SQVTM, CDR2 ANQGSEA. CDR3 size: 11 residues.

Details on this clone: Because the CDR3's place on the DNA is in doubt, the DNA is left out and the CDR3 is given as listed by TCRdb. The chain has TRBV2 and TRBJ2-1; the D segment call TRBD1 is taken from the table without a DNA check. The CDR3 totals 12 residues, both ends included. Germline loops: CDR1 SNHLY, CDR2 FYNNEI. The CDR3 reads CASSSLDKRQFF.

The chain uses TRBV25-1 and TRBJ1-1, with D tentatively TRBD1 (6 bases). Germline assignment: CDR1 MGHDK and CDR2 SYGVNS. The germline V and J ends were trimmed by 5 bases and 6 bases, with 10 bases remaining between them. This CDR3 has 12 residues. This chain's CDR3 is CASSLQGAEAFF. CDR3 nucleotides: TGTGCCAGCAGTTTACAGGGTGCTGAAGCTTTCTTT.

This clone was seen once. The chain employs TRBV5-4 and TRBJ1-2; possible D gene TRBD1, 6 bases. The V gene's germline CDR1 is SGHNT and CDR2 YYREEE (reference sequence). V was pared by 2 bases and J by 5 bases, with 10 bases between. The CDR3 runs to 13 residues. The CDR3 sequence is CASSFGQNYGYTF. The CDR3 nucleotides read TGTGCCAGCAGCTTCGGACAGAATTATGGCTACACCTTC.

In this sample, this clone turned up a few times. The rearrangement uses TRBV4-1 and TRBJ1-5, with D possibly matching TRBD1 (5 bases). V was pared by 6 bases and J by 7 bases, with 13 bases between. The germline V gene encodes CDR1 MGHRA and CDR2 YSYEKL. The CDR3 consists of 13 residues. CDR3 protein: CASSLRVEQPQHF. The CDR3 bases are TGCGCCAGCAGTCTCAGGGTGGAACAGCCCCAGCATTTT.

The rearrangement uses TRBV7-3 and TRBJ1-1, with D unresolved. Germline lookup yields CDR1 SGHTA and CDR2 FQGTGA. V dropped 2 bases and J dropped 5 bases, with 9 bases sitting between them. CDR3 length equals 13 residues. Written as DNA, the CDR3 is TGTGCCAGCAGCTTACGGGCGGGGACTGAAGCTTTCTTT. This gives the protein CASSLRAGTEAFF.

This chain links TRBV6-5 with TRBJ1-5; D call uncertain. V lost 6 bases and J lost 8, with 14 bases in between. Germline CDR1 reads MNHEY; CDR2 reads SVGAGI. CDR3 length: 13 amino acids. The CDR3 loop reads CASSRGPGEPQHF. CDR3 coding DNA: TGTGCCAGCAGCCGAGGCCCCGGGGAGCCCCAGCATTTT.

This clone was counted a few times. Different DNA sequences within this sample yield the same CDR3. The CDR3 here is CASSLAGGNQPQHF. CDR3 nucleotides: TGTGCCAGCAGCTTAGCCGGGGGCAATCAGCCCCAGCATTTT. This sequence joins TRBV7-9 and TRBJ1-5, with D unresolved. Germline V gene sequence: CDR1 SEHNR, CDR2 FQNEAQ (reference sequence). There are 14 residues in the CDR3. V gave up 0 bases and J gave up 2 bases, with 5 bases separating them.

The chain links TRBV5-1 to TRBJ2-7; D possibly matches TRBD1 or TRBD2 (5 bases each). The V gene's germline CDR1 is SGHRS and CDR2 YFSETQ. The CDR3 spans 14 residues. Trimming took 3 bases from V and 0 from J, leaving 10 bases between them. CDR3 in amino acids: CASSWGTASYEQYF. The CDR3 nucleotides read TGCGCCAGCAGCTGGGGGACGGCCTCCTACGAGCAGTACTTC. Supplemented by reference TRBV5-1 and TRBJ2-7, the full variable domain reads KAGVTQTPRYLIKTRGQQVTLSCSPISGHRSVSWYQQTPGQGLQFLFEYFSETQRNKGNFPGRFSGRQFSNSRSEMNVSTLELGDSALYLCASSWGTASYEQYFGPGTRLTVT.

The V call is TRBV6-1, the J call TRBJ1-5; D perhaps matches TRBD1 (6 bases). The CDR3 covers 14 residues. Germline V gives CDR1 MNHNS, CDR2 SASEGT. Deletions cut 11 bases from V and 6 bases from J, with 20 bases between. The CDR3 nucleotides read TGTGCCGGATCCAAGGCAGGGGAGATTCAGCCCCAGCATTTT. Translating it yields CAGSKAGEIQPQHF.

This clone was detected ten times or more. The chain uses TRBV9 and TRBJ1-1; no clear D gene. V was pared by 4 bases and J by 1 base, with 8 bases between. The germline V gene has CDR1 SGDLS and CDR2 YYNGEE. This CDR3 is 13 amino acids long. The CDR3: CASSSSQNTEAFF. DNA of the CDR3: TGTGCCAGCAGCTCTTCGCAGAACACTGAAGCTTTCTTT.

The V and J genes are TRBV5-1 and TRBJ2-3; TRBD2 agrees at 8 bases. This CDR3 contains 17 residues. CDR1 and CDR2 from the germline V gene are SGHRS and YFSETQ. The trim removed 4 bases at V and 3 bases at J, leaving 13 bases unmatched. The CDR3 protein is CASSRTWSGGYTDTQYF. CDR3 DNA sequence: TGCGCCAGCAGCCGAACGTGGTCGGGAGGGTATACAGATACGCAGTATTTT.

This sequence joins TRBV2 and TRBJ2-5, with D possibly being TRBD2 (5 bases). The CDR3 covers 15 residues. Germline-derived CDR1 and CDR2 are SNHLY and FYNNEI. Trimming removed 7 bases at V and 0 bases at J, with 15 bases between. The CDR3 DNA is TGTGCCAGCATGGAGGCACAGTGGTACCAAGAGACCCAGTACTTC. Translated, it gives CASMEAQWYQETQYF.

This clone was picked up a small number of times. V and J are TRBV6-4 and TRBJ2-2, with D maybe TRBD1 (6 bases). This CDR3 has 13 residues. V gave up 5 bases and J gave up 6 bases, with 10 bases separating them. Germline-derived CDR1 and CDR2 are MRHNA and SNTAGT. CDR3 sequence (DNA): TGTGCCAGCAGTACAGGGTCCGCCGGGGAGCTGTTTTTT. This encodes CASSTGSAGELFF.

In this sample, this clone turned up many times. The chain employs TRBV5-6 and TRBJ1-2; the D is unclear. The CDR3 has 15 residues. Per the germline V gene, CDR1 is SGHDT and CDR2 is YYEEEE. The V end lost 4 bases, the J end lost 5 bases, and 18 bases lay between the germline ends. This chain's CDR3 is CASSILGGYWYGYTF. The CDR3 nucleotides read TGTGCCAGCAGCATCCTAGGCGGGTATTGGTATGGCTACACCTTC.

This chain links TRBV5-5 with TRBJ1-2; no reliable D call. Trimming left V 4 bases short and J 5 bases short, with 18 bases between. There are 15 residues in the CDR3. Germline CDR1 is SGHKS and CDR2 is YYEKEE (reference sequence). The CDR3 region is CASSPEGRGGYGYTF. The CDR3 DNA reads TGTGCCAGCAGCCCGGAGGGCCGGGGTGGTTATGGCTACACCTTC.

This chain connects TRBV11-3 to TRBJ1-1; TRBD1 agrees at 8 bases. Germline values: CDR1 SGHNT, CDR2 YENEEA. The J segment lost 0 bases and the V segment lost 5 bases, leaving 8 bases of the junction unmatched. There are 16 residues in the CDR3. In DNA form, the CDR3 reads TGTGCCAGCAGCAGACGGACAGGGAGCATGAACACTGAAGCTTTCTTT. This gives the protein CASSRRTGSMNTEAFF.